The 17 T cell receptor beta chains listed next were all sequenced from one sample in a study of blood T cell repertoires in COVID-19. Sequenced by immunoSEQ multiplex PCR; TCRdb stores in-frame clones only, minus some. The table shows about 140,000 clones, with 60% to 85% occurring only once. The source material was peripheral blood. These receptors were taken from a man aged 50 or older with acute or convalescent COVID-19.

This chain connects TRBV3-1 (or the pseudogene TRBV3-2) to TRBJ2-3; 15 nucleotides line up with TRBD2. This CDR3 comprises 17 residues. Trimming removed 3 bases from V and 6 bases from J; junction bases left unmatched: 7. Germline V CDR1 and CDR2: LGHDT, YNNKEL (reference sequence). CDR3 in amino acids: CASSHRGTSGGRDTQYF. The CDR3, as DNA: TGTGCCAGCAGCCACCGAGGGACTAGCGGGGGGAGGGATACGCAGTATTTT.

The gene calls are TRBV3-1 (or the pseudogene TRBV3-2) and TRBJ1-6; 9 bases fit TRBD1. The CDR3 spans 18 residues. V was pared by 4 bases and J by 0 bases, with 7 bases of the junction left unmatched. Germline V gene lookup returns CDR1 LGHDT and CDR2 YNNKEL (reference sequence). The CDR3 is CASSPWTGESSYNSPLHF. The CDR3 region has the DNA TGTGCCAGCAGCCCCTGGACAGGGGAGAGCTCCTATAATTCACCCCTCCACTTT.

The CDR3 is CASTRRDSPLHF. CDR3 in DNA: TGTGCCAGCACCAGGCGGGATTCACCCCTCCACTTT. The V call is TRBV12-3 or TRBV12-4, the J call TRBJ1-6; D is unclear. The V end lost 7 bases, the J end lost 8 bases, and 9 bases lay between the germline ends. CDR3 length: 12 amino acids.

The gene calls are TRBV27 and TRBJ2-7; the match to TRBD2 covers 13 bases. The length of the CDR3 is 16 residues. V gave up 5 bases and J gave up 2 bases; unmatched junction bases: 6. Germline CDR1 and CDR2: MNHEY and SMNVEV (reference sequence). CDR3 sequence reads: CASSPPTSGGPYEQYF. DNA for the CDR3: TGTGCCAGCAGTCCCCCGACTAGCGGGGGGCCCTACGAGCAGTACTTC.

V usage is TRBV19 and J usage is TRBJ1-1, with D unclear. CDR3 length: 15 residues. Per the germline V gene, CDR1 is LNHDA and CDR2 is SQIVND (reference sequence). The ends were cut back, 5 bases at V and 3 bases at J, with 16 bases in the middle. The CDR3 sequence: CASSRQSRQDTEAFF. The CDR3 DNA reads TGTGCCAGTAGTCGTCAGTCCAGGCAGGACACTGAAGCTTTCTTT.

This clone was observed at least ten times. This chain joins TRBV6-5 and TRBJ2-1; the D is unclear. The germline gives CDR1 MNHEY, CDR2 SVGAGI. The CDR3 is 12 amino acids. V was trimmed by 7 bases and J by 5 bases, leaving 9 bases between them. The CDR3 loop is CASTLSHNEQFF. The CDR3 DNA follows: TGTGCCAGCACCCTATCCCACAATGAGCAGTTCTTC.

This clone was seen only once. This chain uses TRBV5-3 with TRBJ2-7, with 7 bases fitting TRBD1. TRBV5-3 is placed among ORFs of uncertain function. The CDR3 loop spans 12 amino acids. V trimming: 5 bases; J trimming: 5 bases; junction bases outside the gene matches: 4. DNA for the CDR3: TGTGCCAGAAGACGACAGGGCCACGAGCAGTACGTC. Amino acid sequence: CARRRQGHEQYV.

V is TRBV9 and J is TRBJ1-1; TRBD1 matches at 7 bases. Germline V gives CDR1 SGDLS, CDR2 YYNGEE. The CDR3 loop spans 14 amino acids. V gave up 3 bases and J gave up 4 bases; unmatched junction bases: 6. The CDR3: CASSEGARGTEAFF. The CDR3 DNA reads TGTGCCAGCAGCGAGGGGGCTCGAGGCACTGAAGCTTTCTTT.

This clone was picked up one time. CDR3 nucleotide sequence: TGTGCCAGCAGCGCCGGACTAGCGGGGGCCTTCTACAATGAGCAGTTCTTC. It is translated as CASSAGLAGAFYNEQFF. The chain combines TRBV7-2 with TRBJ2-1; 13 nucleotides match TRBD2. J was trimmed by 3 bases and V by 5 bases; bases with no gene match: 7. CDR3 length equals 17 residues. Germline V gene sequence: CDR1 SGHTA, CDR2 FQGNSA.

This clone was seen a handful of times. The chain recombines TRBV2 with TRBJ1-6; TRBD1 might be the D (5 bases). CDR3 length: 14 residues. V was trimmed by 5 bases and J by 7 bases, leaving 12 bases between them. In germline, CDR1 is SNHLY, CDR2 FYNNEI. The CDR3: CASSPGRVNSPLHF. CDR3 nucleotide sequence: TGTGCCAGCAGTCCGGGCAGGGTGAATTCACCCCTCCACTTT.

The CDR3 DNA follows: TGTGCCTGGAGTGTGGGGGCGCCTAATGAAAAACTGTTTTTT. Protein sequence: CAWSVGAPNEKLFF. The V and J genes are TRBV30 and TRBJ1-4, with D maybe TRBD1 (6 bases). Trimming shortened V by 0 bases and J by 3 bases, and 8 bases separated the two germline ends. The CDR3 spans 14 residues. Germline V lookup: CDR1 GTSNPN, CDR2 SVGIG (reference sequence).

This sequence joins TRBV9 and TRBJ1-1; 8 bases are a match to TRBD1. This CDR3 spans 14 amino acids. CDR1 and CDR2 (germline): SGDLS, YYNGEE. Unmatched junction bases numbered 5, after V lost 0 bases and J lost 7 bases. The CDR3 nucleotides read TGTGCCAGCAGCGTAGTGACAGGGGCAGGTGAAGCTTTCTTT. Amino acid sequence: CASSVVTGAGEAFF.

This clone was seen a few times. This chain joins TRBV9 and TRBJ1-2; 8 positions match TRBD1. With 0 bases clipped from V and 4 bases from J, the junction kept 5 bases outside the gene matches. CDR3 length: 15 amino acids. CDR1 SGDLS and CDR2 YYNGEE come from the germline V gene. CDR3 DNA sequence: TGTGCCAGCAGCGTAGGGGCCGACAGGGGCTATGGCTACACCTTC. It specifies CASSVGADRGYGYTF.

The rearrangement uses TRBV5-4 and TRBJ1-2, with a weak D call TRBD1 (6 bases). This CDR3 is built from 13 residues. Between the trimmed V and J ends, which lost 0 bases and 7 bases, there was a span of 10 bases. Per germline, CDR1 SGHNT and CDR2 YYREEE (reference sequence). This CDR3 reads CASSLAPGAGYTF. The CDR3 DNA is TGTGCCAGCAGCTTGGCCCCAGGGGCTGGCTACACCTTC.

This chain connects TRBV5-1 to TRBJ1-3; possibly TRBD1 for D (6 bases). CDR1 and CDR2 (germline): SGHRS, YFSETQ. The CDR3 sequence is 15 residues long. Trimming shortened V by 2 bases and J by 3 bases, and 12 bases separated the two germline ends. The CDR3 DNA reads as TGCGCCAGCAGCTTTACGGGGGGCAGTGGAAACACCATATATTTT. Translation: CASSFTGGSGNTIYF.

This clone was picked up one time. This chain links TRBV30 with TRBJ1-2, with D uncertain. With 1 base removed from V and 3 bases from J, the gap between germline ends came to 6 bases. This CDR3 contains 12 residues. Germline V CDR1 and CDR2: GTSNPN, SVGIG (reference sequence). Here the CDR3 reads CAWSAPDYGYTF. The DNA for the CDR3 is TGTGCCTGGAGTGCCCCTGACTATGGCTACACCTTC.

The chain employs TRBV27 and TRBJ1-3; D is ambiguous. The CDR3 is 15 amino acids. Germline values: CDR1 MNHEY, CDR2 SMNVEV (reference sequence). The V end lost 2 bases, the J end lost 2 bases, and 10 bases lay between the germline ends. CDR3 region: CASSLTGLAGNTIYF. The DNA for the CDR3 is TGTGCCAGCAGTTTAACGGGGTTGGCTGGAAACACCATATATTTT.